This T cell receptor (beta chain) was identified in a study of sequential checkpoint blockade in melanoma. About the research overall: Each arm's sequence ended with maintenance nivolumab.

Treatment given: randomized to nivolumab then ipilimumab (arm A) or the reverse (arm B). TCRdb keeps only in-frame clones here, not all; method: immunoSEQ multiplex PCR. The sample lists 25,000 to 35,000 clones, 75% to 85% seen once, with less than 20% in the top ten. The CDR3 loop spans 14 amino acids. The germline CDR1 and CDR2 sequences are MNHNS and SASEGT. With 5 bases removed from V and 4 bases from J, the gap between germline ends came to 14 bases. The receptor's source is a human donor with melanoma. The specimen was CD8+ T cells sorted from blood (inferred from file names), collected from a patient given nivolumab and ipilimumab in sequence. The gene calls are TRBV6-1 and TRBJ1-2; D call uncertain. CDR3 DNA: TGTGCCAGCAGTTCTATCCTCCCTGGCTATGGCTACACCTTC. Its translation is CASSSILPGYGYTF.